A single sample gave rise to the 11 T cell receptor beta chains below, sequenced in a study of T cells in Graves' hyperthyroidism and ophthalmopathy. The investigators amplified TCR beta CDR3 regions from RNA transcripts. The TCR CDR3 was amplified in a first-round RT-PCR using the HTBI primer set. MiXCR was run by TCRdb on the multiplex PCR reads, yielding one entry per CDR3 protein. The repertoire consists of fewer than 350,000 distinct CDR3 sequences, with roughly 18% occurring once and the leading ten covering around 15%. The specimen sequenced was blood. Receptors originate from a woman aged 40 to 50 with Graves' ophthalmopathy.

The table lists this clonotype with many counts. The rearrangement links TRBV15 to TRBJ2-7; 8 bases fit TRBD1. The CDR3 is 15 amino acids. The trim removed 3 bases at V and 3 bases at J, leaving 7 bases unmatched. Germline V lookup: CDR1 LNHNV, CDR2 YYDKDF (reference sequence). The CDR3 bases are TGTGCCACCAGCAGCTCCGGGACAGGCTACTACGAGCAGTACTTC. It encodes CATSSSGTGYYEQYF.

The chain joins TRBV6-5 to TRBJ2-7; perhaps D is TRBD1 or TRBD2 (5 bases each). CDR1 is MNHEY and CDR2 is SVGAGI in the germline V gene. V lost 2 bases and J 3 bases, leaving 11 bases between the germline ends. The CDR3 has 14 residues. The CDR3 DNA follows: TGTGCCAGCAGTTACCCAGCAGGGAGCTACGAGCAGTACTTC. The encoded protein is CASSYPAGSYEQYF.

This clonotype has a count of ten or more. CDR3 sequence (DNA): TGTGCCAGCAGTTTCCGGGGTTTGAACACTGAAGCTTTCTTT. It yields the protein CASSFRGLNTEAFF. This chain links TRBV27 with TRBJ1-1; D ambiguous. Germline CDR1 is MNHEY and CDR2 is SMNVEV (reference sequence). V was pared by 3 bases and J by 0 bases, with 8 bases between. The CDR3 extends over 14 amino acids.

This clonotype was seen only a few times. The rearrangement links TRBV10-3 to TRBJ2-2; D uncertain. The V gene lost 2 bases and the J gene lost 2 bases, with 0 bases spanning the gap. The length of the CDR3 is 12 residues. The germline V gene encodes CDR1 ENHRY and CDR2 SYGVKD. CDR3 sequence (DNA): TGTGCCATCAGTGAGAACACCGGGGAGCTGTTTTTT. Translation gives CAISENTGELFF.

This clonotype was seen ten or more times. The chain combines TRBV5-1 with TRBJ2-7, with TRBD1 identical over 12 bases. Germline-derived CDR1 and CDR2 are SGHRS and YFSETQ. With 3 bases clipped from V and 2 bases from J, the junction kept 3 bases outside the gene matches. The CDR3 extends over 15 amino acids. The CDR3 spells CASSSGQGAPYEQYF. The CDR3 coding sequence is TGCGCCAGCAGCTCGGGACAGGGGGCACCCTACGAGCAGTACTTC.

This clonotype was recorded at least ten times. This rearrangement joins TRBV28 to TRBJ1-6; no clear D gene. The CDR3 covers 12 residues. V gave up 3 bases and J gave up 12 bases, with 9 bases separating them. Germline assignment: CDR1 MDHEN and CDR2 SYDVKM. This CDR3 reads CASSFLGVPLHF. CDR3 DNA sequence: TGTGCCAGCAGTTTCTTGGGCGTACCCCTCCACTTT.

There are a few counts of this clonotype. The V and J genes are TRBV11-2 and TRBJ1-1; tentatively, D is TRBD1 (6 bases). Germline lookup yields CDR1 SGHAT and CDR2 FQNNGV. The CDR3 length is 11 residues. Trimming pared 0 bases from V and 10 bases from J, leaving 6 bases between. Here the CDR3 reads CASSLEGAAFF. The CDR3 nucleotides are TGTGCCAGCAGCTTAGAGGGGGCAGCTTTCTTT. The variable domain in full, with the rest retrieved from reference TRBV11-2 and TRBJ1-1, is EAGVAQSPRYKIIEKRQSVAFWCNPISGHATLYWYQQILGQGPKLLIQFQNNGVVDDSQLPKDRFSAERLKGVDSTLKIQPAKLEDSAVYLCASSLEGAAFFGQGTRLTVV.

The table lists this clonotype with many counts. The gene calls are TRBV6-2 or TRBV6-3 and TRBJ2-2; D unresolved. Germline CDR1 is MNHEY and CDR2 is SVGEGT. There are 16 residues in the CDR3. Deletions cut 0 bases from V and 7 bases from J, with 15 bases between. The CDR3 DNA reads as TGTGCCAGCAGTTACTCGAAGGCTGGTACTGGCGGGGAGCTGTTTTTT. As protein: CASSYSKAGTGGELFF.

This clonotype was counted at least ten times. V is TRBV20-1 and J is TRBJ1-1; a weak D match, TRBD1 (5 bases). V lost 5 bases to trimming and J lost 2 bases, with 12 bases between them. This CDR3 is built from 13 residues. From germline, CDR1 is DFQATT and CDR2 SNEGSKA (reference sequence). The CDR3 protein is CSAALTGNTEAFF. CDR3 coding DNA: TGCAGTGCTGCGCTTACAGGAAACACTGAAGCTTTCTTT.

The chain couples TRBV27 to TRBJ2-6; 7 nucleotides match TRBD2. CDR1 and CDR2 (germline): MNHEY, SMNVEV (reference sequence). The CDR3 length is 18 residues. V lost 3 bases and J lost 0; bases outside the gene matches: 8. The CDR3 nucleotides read TGTGCCAGCAGTTTCTCAAGCGGGATGGGCTCTGGGGCCAACGTCCTGACTTTC. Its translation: CASSFSSGMGSGANVLTF.

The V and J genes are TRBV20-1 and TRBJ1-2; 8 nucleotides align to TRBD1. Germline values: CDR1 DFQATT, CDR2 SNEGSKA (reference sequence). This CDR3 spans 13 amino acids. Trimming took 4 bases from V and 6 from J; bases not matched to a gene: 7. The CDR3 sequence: CSANVRGHDGYTF. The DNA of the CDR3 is TGCAGTGCTAATGTCAGGGGGCACGATGGCTACACCTTC.